This T cell receptor (beta chain) was profiled in a study of cytomegalovirus exposure and HLA in healthy donors. Study conclusions and caveats: In a later analysis, a missense DCLRE1C variant was linked to TCR beta V- and J-gene trimming.

There are a few counts of this clone. Its specificity is unknown. Primers for the PCR totalled 60 Vbeta and 13 Jbeta. Sequenced by immunoSEQ multiplex PCR; TCRdb stores in-frame clones only, minus some. Found here are 130,000 or so clones, around 77% of them singletons; the top ten hold roughly 1.2%. The CDR3 extends over 12 amino acids. The V gene's germline CDR1 is MNHEY and CDR2 SVGAGI. V lost 6 bases to trimming and J lost 1 base, with 4 bases between them. The chain recombines TRBV6-5 with TRBJ1-3; D is ambiguous. The sequenced material came from PBMCs. This receptor was identified in a man in his fifties in good health and CMV-seronegative. This chain's CDR3 is CASRTSGNTIYF. The CDR3 DNA is TGTGCCAGCAGGACTTCTGGAAACACCATATATTTT.